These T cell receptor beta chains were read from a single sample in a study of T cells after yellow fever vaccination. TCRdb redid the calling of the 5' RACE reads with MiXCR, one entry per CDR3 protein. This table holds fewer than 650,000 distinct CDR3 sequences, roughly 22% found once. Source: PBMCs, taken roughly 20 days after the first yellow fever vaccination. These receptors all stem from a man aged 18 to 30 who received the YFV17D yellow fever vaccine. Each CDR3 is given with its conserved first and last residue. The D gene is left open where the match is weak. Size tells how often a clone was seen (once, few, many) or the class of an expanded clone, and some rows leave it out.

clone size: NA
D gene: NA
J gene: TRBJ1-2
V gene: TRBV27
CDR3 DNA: TGTGCCAGCAGTTGGGGGCCCGAGGGCTATGGCTACACCTTC
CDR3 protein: CASSWGPEGYGYTF

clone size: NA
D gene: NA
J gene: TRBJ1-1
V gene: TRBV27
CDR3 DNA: TGTGCCAGCAGTTTATCGGGCAGGGAGAGGGACACTGAAGCTTTCTTT
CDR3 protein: CASSLSGRERDTEAFF

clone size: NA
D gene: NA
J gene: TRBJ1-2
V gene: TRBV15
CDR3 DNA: TGTGCCACCAGCAGAGAAGGGGAGTATGGCTACACCTTC
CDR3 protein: CATSREGEYGYTF

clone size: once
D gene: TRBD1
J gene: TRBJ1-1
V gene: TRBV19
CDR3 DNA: TGTGCCAGTGCGGGACAGGGAGGGACTGAAGCTTTCTTT
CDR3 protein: CASAGQGGTEAFF

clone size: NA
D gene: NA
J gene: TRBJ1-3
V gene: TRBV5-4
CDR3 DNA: TGTGCCAGCAGCTTGGATTCCAGAACCTCTGGAAACACCATATATTTT
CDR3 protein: CASSLDSRTSGNTIYF

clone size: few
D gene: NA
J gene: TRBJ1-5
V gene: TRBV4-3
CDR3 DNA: TGCGCCAGCAGCCAAGACTGGAATAGCAATCAGCCCCAGCATTTT
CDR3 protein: CASSQDWNSNQPQHF

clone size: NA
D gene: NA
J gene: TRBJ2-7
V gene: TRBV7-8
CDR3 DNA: TGTGCCAGCAGCTTAGCGTTCGGCAGGGAAGTATCCTACGAGCAGTACTTC
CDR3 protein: CASSLAFGREVSYEQYF

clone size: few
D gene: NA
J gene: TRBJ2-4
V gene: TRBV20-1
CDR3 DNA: TGCAGTGCTAGAGTATGGGCATACCCCAAAAACATTCAGTACTTC
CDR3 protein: CSARVWAYPKNIQYF

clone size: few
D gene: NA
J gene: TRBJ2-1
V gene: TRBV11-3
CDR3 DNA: TGTGCCAGCAGCTTAGATAATAAGCAGTTCTTC
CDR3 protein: CASSLDNKQFF

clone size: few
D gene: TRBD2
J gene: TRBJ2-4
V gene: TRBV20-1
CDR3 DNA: TGCAGTGCTAGCAGAGCGGGGGAAAAAAACATTCAGTACTTC
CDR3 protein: CSASRAGEKNIQYF

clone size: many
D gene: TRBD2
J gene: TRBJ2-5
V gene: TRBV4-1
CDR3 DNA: TGCGCCAGCAGCCAATACCAGACTAGCACTCAAGAGACCCAGTACTTC
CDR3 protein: CASSQYQTSTQETQYF

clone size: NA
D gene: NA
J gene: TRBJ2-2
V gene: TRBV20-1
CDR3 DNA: TGCAGTGCTAGAGATGGATCCTTCCCAGGCGGGGAGCTGTTTTTT
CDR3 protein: CSARDGSFPGGELFF

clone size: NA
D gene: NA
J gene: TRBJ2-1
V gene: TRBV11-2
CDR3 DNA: TGTGCCAGCAGCTTCGGGCGGGGACCCGAAGTTAATGAGCAGTTCTTC
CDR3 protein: CASSFGRGPEVNEQFF

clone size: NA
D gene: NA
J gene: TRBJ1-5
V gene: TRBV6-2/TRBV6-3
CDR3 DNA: TGTGCCAGCAGGCCAGGGCAGGAGGGACAGCCCCAGCATTTT
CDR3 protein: CASRPGQEGQPQHF

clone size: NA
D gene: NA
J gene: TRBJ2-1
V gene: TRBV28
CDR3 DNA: TGTGCCAGCAGTCGCCTACAGGGACCGGTTCACAATGAGCAGTTCTTC
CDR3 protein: CASSRLQGPVHNEQFF

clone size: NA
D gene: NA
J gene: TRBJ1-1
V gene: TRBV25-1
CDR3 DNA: TGTGCCAGCAGTGCCTCGGGAGGGGCCACTGAAGCTTTCTTT
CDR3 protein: CASSASGGATEAFF